This T cell receptor beta chain was captured in a study of T cell responses to AZD1222 COVID-19 vaccine. The CDR3 runs to 11 residues. V lost 4 bases, J lost 8 bases, and 7 bases lay in between. Germline values: CDR1 PRHDT, CDR2 FYEKMQ (reference sequence). The assay was immunoSEQ multiplex PCR, and TCRdb's table has in-frame clones only and misses some. The sample lists around 150,000 clones, 90% to 95% seen once, with around 7.1% in the top ten. Specimen: peripheral blood, collected 28 days after the second AZD1222 dose. The V gene is TRBV13, the J gene TRBJ2-3, with TRBD2 as a possible D gene (5 bases). This receptor was obtained from an adult who received the AZD1222 COVID-19 vaccine. The CDR3 spells CASSSGVTQYF. The CDR3 nucleotides are TGTGCCAGCAGCTCCGGGGTTACGCAGTATTTT.